This TCR beta chain was sequenced for a study of T cell repertoires in aging, cancer and after chemotherapy. Study at large: Donors were grouped into six age bands spanning 30 or younger through 70 or older.

Trimming at V came to 4 bases and at J to 9 bases, leaving 10 bases not matched to a gene. The germline CDR1 and CDR2 sequences are SGHTA and FQGNSA. The CDR3 has 15 amino acids. A mixed TRB-A/B primer pool amplified rearranged TRB by multiplex touch-down PCR. TCRdb processed the multiplex PCR reads anew with MiXCR; each CDR3 protein has one entry. The data contain about 8,700 distinct CDR3 sequences, approximately 30% of them singletons. The template was genomic DNA from peripheral blood, not RNA. The V and J genes are TRBV7-2 and TRBJ2-1, with TRBD1 matching 9 bases. The TCR was taken from a human donor in good health. Input material: blood. The CDR3 loop is CASSYGQGWWGEQFF. The CDR3 coding sequence is TGTGCCAGCAGCTACGGACAGGGGTGGTGGGGTGAGCAGTTCTTC. The entire variable domain, with the rest obtained from reference TRBV7-2 and TRBJ2-1, is as follows: GAGVSQSPSNKVTEKGKDVELRCDPISGHTALYWYRQSLGQGLEFLIYFQGNSAPDKSGLPSDRFSAERTGGSVSTLTIQRTQQEDSAVYLCASSYGQGWWGEQFFGPGTRLTVL.